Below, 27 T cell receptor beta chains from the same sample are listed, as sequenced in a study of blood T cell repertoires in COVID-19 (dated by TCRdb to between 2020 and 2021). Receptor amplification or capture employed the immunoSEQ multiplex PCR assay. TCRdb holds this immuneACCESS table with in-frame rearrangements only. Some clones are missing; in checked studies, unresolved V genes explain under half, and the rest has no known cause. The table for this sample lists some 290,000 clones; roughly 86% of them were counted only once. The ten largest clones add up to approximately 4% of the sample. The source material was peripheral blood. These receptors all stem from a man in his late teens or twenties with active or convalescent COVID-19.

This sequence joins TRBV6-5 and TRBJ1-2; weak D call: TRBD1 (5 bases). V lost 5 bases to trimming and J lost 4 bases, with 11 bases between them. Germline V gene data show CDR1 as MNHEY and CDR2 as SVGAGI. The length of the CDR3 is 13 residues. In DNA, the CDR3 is TGTGCCAGCAGTCCCAGGGTTGGCTATGGCTACACCTTC. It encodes CASSPRVGYGYTF.

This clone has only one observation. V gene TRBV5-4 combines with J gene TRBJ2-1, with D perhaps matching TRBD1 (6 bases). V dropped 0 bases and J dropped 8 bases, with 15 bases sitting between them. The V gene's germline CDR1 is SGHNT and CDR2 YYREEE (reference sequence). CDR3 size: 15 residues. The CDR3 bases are TGTGCCAGCAGCTTGGCAGCAGGGGCTGGGGATGAGCAGTTCTTC. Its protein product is CASSLAAGAGDEQFF. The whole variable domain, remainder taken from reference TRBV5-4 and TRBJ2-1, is ETGVTQSPTHLIKTRGQQVTLRCSSQSGHNTVSWYQQALGQGPQFIFQYYREEENGRGNFPPRFSGLQFPNYSSELNVNALELDDSALYLCASSLAAGAGDEQFFGPGTRLTVL.

CDR3 loop: CASSALSTGELFF. CDR3 nucleotide sequence: TGTGCCAGCAGCGCATTGAGCACCGGGGAGCTGTTTTTT. The chain has TRBV11-2 and TRBJ2-2; D gene ambiguous. CDR1 is SGHAT and CDR2 is FQNNGV in the germline V gene. V lost 5 bases and J 4 bases, leaving 8 bases between the germline ends. This CDR3 is built from 13 residues.

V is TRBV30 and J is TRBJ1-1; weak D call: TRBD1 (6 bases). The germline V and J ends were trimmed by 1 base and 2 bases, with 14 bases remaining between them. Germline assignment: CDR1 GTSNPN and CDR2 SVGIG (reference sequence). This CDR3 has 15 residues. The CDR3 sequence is CAWSDVRGINTEAFF. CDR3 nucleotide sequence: TGTGCCTGGAGTGACGTCAGGGGAATAAACACTGAAGCTTTCTTT.

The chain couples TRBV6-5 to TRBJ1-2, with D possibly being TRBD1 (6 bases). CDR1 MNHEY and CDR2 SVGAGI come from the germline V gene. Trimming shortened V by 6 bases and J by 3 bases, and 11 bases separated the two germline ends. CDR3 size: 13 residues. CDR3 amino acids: CASRIQGDYGYTF. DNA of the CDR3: TGTGCCAGCAGGATACAGGGCGACTATGGCTACACCTTC.

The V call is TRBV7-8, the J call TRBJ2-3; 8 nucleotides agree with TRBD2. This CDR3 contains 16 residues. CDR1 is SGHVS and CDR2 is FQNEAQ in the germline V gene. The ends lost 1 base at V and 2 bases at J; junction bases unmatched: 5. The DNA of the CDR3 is TGTGCCAGCAGCTTAGTAGGACTAGCCTTCACAGATACGCAGTATTTT. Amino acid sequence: CASSLVGLAFTDTQYF.

The CDR3 DNA reads TGTGCCAGCAGCTTAGTCATGGCGGGAGGGCTTAAGGGTGAGCAGTTCTTC. Protein product: CASSLVMAGGLKGEQFF. This chain connects TRBV7-6 to TRBJ2-1, with 9 bases matching TRBD2. The V and J ends lost 1 base and 9 bases, in that order; junction bases with no gene match: 13. The CDR3 runs 17 residues. CDR1 SGHVS and CDR2 FNYEAQ come from the germline V gene. The full variable domain, in which reference TRBV7-6 and TRBJ2-1 provide the parts outside the CDR3, is GAGVSQSPRYKVTKRGQDVALRCDPISGHVSLYWYRQALGQGPEFLTYFNYEAQQDKSGLPNDRFSAERPEGSISTLTIQRTEQRDSAMYRCASSLVMAGGLKGEQFFGPGTRLTVL.

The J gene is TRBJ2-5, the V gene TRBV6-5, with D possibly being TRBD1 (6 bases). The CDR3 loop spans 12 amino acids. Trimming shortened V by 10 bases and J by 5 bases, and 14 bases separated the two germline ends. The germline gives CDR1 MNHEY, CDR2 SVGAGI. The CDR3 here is CATQGTGETQYF. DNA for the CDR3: TGTGCCACCCAGGGGACGGGCGAGACCCAGTACTTC.

CDR3 in amino acids: CASKSGQSYYGYTF. In DNA, the CDR3 is TGTGCCAGCAAATCGGGACAGTCTTACTATGGCTACACCTTC. V is TRBV28 and J is TRBJ1-2; 7 bases agree with TRBD1. The CDR3 contains 14 residues. The trim removed 7 bases at V and 3 bases at J, leaving 8 bases unmatched. Looked up from germline, CDR1 is MDHEN and CDR2 is SYDVKM.

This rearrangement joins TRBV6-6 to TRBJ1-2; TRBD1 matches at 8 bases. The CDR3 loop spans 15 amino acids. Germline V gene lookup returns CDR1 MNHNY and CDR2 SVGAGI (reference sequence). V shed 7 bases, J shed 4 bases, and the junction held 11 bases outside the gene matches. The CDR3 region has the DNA TGTGCCAGCAACAAGGGACAGGCGCTTATCTATGGCTACACCTTC. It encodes CASNKGQALIYGYTF.

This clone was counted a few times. DNA of the CDR3: TGTGCCAGCAGTGAAGCCTTACAGGTCTCCTACGAGCAGTACTTC. This gives the protein CASSEALQVSYEQYF. This chain joins TRBV6-1 and TRBJ2-7; D possibly corresponds to TRBD1 (5 bases). Looked up from germline, CDR1 is MNHNS and CDR2 is SASEGT. The CDR3 totals 15 residues. Trimming took off 0 bases at V and 0 bases at J, with 9 bases between the two ends.

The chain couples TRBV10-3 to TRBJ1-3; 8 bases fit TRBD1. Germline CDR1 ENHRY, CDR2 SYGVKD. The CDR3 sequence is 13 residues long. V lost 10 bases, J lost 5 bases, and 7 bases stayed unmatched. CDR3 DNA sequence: TGTGCCAGTCACCGGGACAGGAGAAACACCATATATTTT. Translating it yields CASHRDRRNTIYF.

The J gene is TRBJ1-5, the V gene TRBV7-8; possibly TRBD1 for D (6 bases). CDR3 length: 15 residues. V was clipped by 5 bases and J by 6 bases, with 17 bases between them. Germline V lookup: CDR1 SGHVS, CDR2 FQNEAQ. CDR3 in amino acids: CASSLTPQGGQPQHF. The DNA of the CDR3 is TGTGCCAGCAGCCTCACCCCCCAAGGGGGTCAGCCCCAGCATTTT.

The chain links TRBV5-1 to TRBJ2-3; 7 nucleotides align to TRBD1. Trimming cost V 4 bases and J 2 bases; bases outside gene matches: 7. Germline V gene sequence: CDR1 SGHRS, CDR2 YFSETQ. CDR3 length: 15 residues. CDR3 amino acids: CASSQTGTDTDTQYF. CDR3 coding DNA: TGCGCCAGCAGCCAGACCGGGACAGACACAGATACGCAGTATTTT. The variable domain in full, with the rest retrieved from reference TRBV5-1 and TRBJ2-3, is KAGVTQTPRYLIKTRGQQVTLSCSPISGHRSVSWYQQTPGQGLQFLFEYFSETQRNKGNFPGRFSGRQFSNSRSEMNVSTLELGDSALYLCASSQTGTDTDTQYFGPGTRLTVL.

CDR3 coding DNA: TGTGCCAGCAGCTTAGACTGGAACACTGAAGCTTTCTTT. Residues: CASSLDWNTEAFF. The V and J genes are TRBV28 and TRBJ1-1, with D hard to call. This CDR3 spans 13 amino acids. Germline CDR1 MDHEN, CDR2 SYDVKM. V was trimmed by 6 bases and J by 1 base, leaving 9 bases between them.

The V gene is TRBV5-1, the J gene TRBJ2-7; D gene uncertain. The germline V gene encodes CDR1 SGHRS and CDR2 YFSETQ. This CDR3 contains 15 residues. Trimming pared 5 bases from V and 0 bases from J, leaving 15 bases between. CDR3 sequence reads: CASSSQSGYSYEQYF. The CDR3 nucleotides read TGCGCCAGCAGTTCTCAATCCGGGTACTCCTACGAGCAGTACTTC.

CDR3 sequence (DNA): TGTGCCAGCAGCTTAGAGACTTTGAATCAGCCCCAGCATTTT. This sequence encodes CASSLETLNQPQHF. This chain links TRBV7-2 with TRBJ1-5, with D hard to call. The germline V and J ends were trimmed by 1 base and 4 bases, with 8 bases remaining between them. Germline CDR1 SGHTA, CDR2 FQGNSA. The CDR3 consists of 14 residues.

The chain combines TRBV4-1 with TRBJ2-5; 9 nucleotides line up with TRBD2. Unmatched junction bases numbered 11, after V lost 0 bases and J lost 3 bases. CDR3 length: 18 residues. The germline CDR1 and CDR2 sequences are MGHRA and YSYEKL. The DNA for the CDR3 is TGCGCCAGCAGCCAAGAAATTGGGGTAGCGGGGGAAAAAGAGACCCAGTACTTC. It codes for CASSQEIGVAGEKETQYF.

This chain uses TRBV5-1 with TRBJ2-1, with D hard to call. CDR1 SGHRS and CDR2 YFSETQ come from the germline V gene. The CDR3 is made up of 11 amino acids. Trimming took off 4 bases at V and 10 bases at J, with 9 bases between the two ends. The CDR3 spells CASSGVEEQFF. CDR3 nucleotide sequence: TGCGCCAGCAGCGGTGTTGAGGAGCAGTTCTTC. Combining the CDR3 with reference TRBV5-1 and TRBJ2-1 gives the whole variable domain KAGVTQTPRYLIKTRGQQVTLSCSPISGHRSVSWYQQTPGQGLQFLFEYFSETQRNKGNFPGRFSGRQFSNSRSEMNVSTLELGDSALYLCASSGVEEQFFGPGTRLTVL.

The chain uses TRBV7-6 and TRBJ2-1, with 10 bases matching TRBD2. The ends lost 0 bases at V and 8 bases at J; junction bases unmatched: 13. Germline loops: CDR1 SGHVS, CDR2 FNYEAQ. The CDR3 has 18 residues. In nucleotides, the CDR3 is TGTGCCAGCAGCTTAGCGCCGTCTAGCGGGAGTAAGCTCTATGAGCAGTTCTTC. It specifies CASSLAPSSGSKLYEQFF.

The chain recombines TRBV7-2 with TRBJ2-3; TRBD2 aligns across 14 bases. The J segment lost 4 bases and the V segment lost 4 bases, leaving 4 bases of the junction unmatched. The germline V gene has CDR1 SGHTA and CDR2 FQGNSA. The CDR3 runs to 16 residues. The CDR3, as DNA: TGTGCCAGCAGCTCAAGACTAGCGGGAGGGGCAGATACGCAGTATTTT. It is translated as CASSSRLAGGADTQYF.

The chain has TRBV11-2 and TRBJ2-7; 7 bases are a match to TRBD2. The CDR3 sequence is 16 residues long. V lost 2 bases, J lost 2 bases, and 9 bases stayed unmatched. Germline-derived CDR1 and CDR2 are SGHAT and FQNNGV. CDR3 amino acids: CASSLTSESGTYEQYF. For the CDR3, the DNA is TGTGCCAGCAGCTTAACTAGCGAATCCGGTACCTACGAGCAGTACTTC.

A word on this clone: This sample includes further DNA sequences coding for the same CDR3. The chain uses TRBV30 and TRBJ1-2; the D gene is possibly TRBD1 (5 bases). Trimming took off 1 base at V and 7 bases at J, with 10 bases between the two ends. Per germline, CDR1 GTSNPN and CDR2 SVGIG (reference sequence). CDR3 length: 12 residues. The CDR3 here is CAWSEDRGGYTF. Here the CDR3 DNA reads TGTGCCTGGAGTGAAGATAGGGGTGGCTACACCTTC.

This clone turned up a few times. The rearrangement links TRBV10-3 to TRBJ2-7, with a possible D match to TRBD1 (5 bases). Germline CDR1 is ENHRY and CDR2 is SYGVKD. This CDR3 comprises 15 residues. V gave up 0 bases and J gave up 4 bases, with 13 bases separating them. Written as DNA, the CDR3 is TGTGCCATCAGTGAGTCTGACAGTGCCTTGTACGAGCAGTACTTC. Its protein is CAISESDSALYEQYF.

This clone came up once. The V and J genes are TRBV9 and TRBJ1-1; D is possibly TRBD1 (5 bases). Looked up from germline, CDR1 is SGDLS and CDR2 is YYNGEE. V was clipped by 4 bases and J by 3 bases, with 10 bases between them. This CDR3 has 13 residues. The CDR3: CASSRTLDTEAFF. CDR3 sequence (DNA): TGTGCCAGCAGCAGGACATTGGACACTGAAGCTTTCTTT. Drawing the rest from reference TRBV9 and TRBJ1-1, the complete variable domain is DSGVTQTPKHLITATGQRVTLRCSPRSGDLSVYWYQQSLDQGLQFLIQYYNGEERAKGNILERFSAQQFPDLHSELNLSSLELGDSALYFCASSRTLDTEAFFGQGTRLTVV.

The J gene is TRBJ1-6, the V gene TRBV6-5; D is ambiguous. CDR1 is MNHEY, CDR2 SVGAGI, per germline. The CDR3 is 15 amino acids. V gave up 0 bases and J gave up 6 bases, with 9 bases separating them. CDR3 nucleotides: TGTGCCAGCAGTTACTCGATACGGTTTAATTCACCCCTCCACTTT. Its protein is CASSYSIRFNSPLHF.

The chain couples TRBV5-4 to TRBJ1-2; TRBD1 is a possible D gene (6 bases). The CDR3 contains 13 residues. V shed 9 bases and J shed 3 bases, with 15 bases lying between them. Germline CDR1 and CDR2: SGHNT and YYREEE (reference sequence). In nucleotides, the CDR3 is TGTGCCACTCGGGGGGCGTTGGACTATGGCTACACCTTC. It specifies CATRGALDYGYTF.